This TCR beta chain was recorded in a study of T cells after yellow fever vaccination. TCRdb called the 5' RACE reads again in MiXCR, with one record for every CDR3 protein. There are approximately 250,000 distinct CDR3 sequences in the sample; 6% to 8% occur only once, and 1.1% lies in the top ten. Study results and caveats: Across the CD4 and CD8 compartments, a small share of clonotypes was present in both.

This clonotype was picked up one time. The target antigen is unknown. Trimming left V 5 bases short and J 2 bases short, with 19 bases between. The CDR3 is 16 residues long. Germline CDR1 reads MNHEY; CDR2 reads SMNVEV (reference sequence). The TCR originated in a man aged 30 to 45 who received the YFV17D yellow fever vaccine. This specimen was CD4+ T cells sorted from PBMCs, taken on the day of the yellow fever booster vaccination. The genes are TRBV27 and TRBJ2-7; weak D call: TRBD1 (6 bases). CDR3 coding DNA: TGTGCCAGCAGTAACACCGGGACACTGAACCCCTACGAGCAGTACTTC. This encodes CASSNTGTLNPYEQYF.